The 8 T cell receptor beta chains below come from one sample, sequenced in a study of cytomegalovirus exposure and HLA in healthy donors. The PCR employed 60 Vbeta primers together with 13 Jbeta primers. The data were produced by immunoSEQ multiplex PCR, yet TCRdb's version contains in-frame clones alone and is incomplete. The table has about 200,000 clones, 82% seen once. The material sequenced was PBMCs. These receptors came from a woman aged 35 to 49 in good health and CMV-seronegative.

The chain joins TRBV12-5 to TRBJ2-3, with 7 bases aligning to TRBD2. The CDR3 runs to 14 residues. With V trimmed by 5 bases and J by 3 bases, 5 bases remained unmatched. Per germline, CDR1 LGHNT and CDR2 FRNRAP. The CDR3 coding sequence is TGTGCTAGTGGTCTTGCGGGAGTGACAGATACGCAGTATTTT. It is translated as CASGLAGVTDTQYF.

This clone was detected only once. This sequence joins TRBV7-9 and TRBJ2-7; 9 bases align to TRBD1. The trim removed 2 bases at V and 4 bases at J, leaving 3 bases unmatched. There are 14 residues in the CDR3. Per germline, CDR1 SEHNR and CDR2 FQNEAQ (reference sequence). For the CDR3, the DNA is TGTGCCAGCAGCTTACGCGACAGGGGGTACGAGCAGTACTTC. Amino acid sequence: CASSLRDRGYEQYF. The full variable domain, in which reference TRBV7-9 and TRBJ2-7 provide the parts outside the CDR3, is DTGVSQNPRHKITKRGQNVTFRCDPISEHNRLYWYRQTLGQGPEFLTYFQNEAQLEKSRLLSDRFSAERPKGSFSTLEIQRTEQGDSAMYLCASSLRDRGYEQYFGPGTRLTVT.

The rearrangement uses TRBV6-1 and TRBJ1-2, with D uncertain. The CDR3 sequence is 15 residues long. Per germline, CDR1 MNHNS and CDR2 SASEGT. V was cut by 4 bases and J by 0 bases, with 12 bases left in between. The CDR3 sequence is CASSVRVGANYGYTF. CDR3 coding DNA: TGTGCCAGCAGTGTCCGGGTCGGAGCTAACTATGGCTACACCTTC.

The rearrangement joins TRBV2 to TRBJ2-7, with 9 nucleotides matching TRBD1. Germline V gives CDR1 SNHLY, CDR2 FYNNEI. The CDR3 spans 15 residues. Trimming took 5 bases from V and 5 from J; bases not matched to a gene: 10. The CDR3 DNA reads TGTGCCAGCAGTTCCCCCCGGGACAGGGACCACGAGCAGTACTTC. This translates into CASSSPRDRDHEQYF.

CDR3 sequence: CASSEIDIPAYEQYF. In DNA, the CDR3 is TGTGCCAGCAGTGAAATAGACATCCCGGCCTACGAGCAGTACTTC. This chain connects TRBV6-1 to TRBJ2-7, with no clear D. The CDR3 loop spans 15 amino acids. Looked up from germline, CDR1 is MNHNS and CDR2 is SASEGT. The V end lost 2 bases, the J end lost 2 bases, and 13 bases lay between the germline ends.

This chain joins TRBV7-9 and TRBJ2-3; D might be TRBD2 (5 bases). The CDR3 is 16 residues long. V lost 2 bases, J lost 2 bases, and 14 bases lay in between. Germline assignment: CDR1 SEHNR and CDR2 FQNEAQ (reference sequence). The CDR3, as DNA: TGTGCCAGCAGCTTAATATCATGGGGAGACACAGATACGCAGTATTTT. Protein sequence: CASSLISWGDTDTQYF.

CDR3 sequence reads: CASSHPGTYEQYF. The CDR3 DNA sequence: TGTGCCAGCAGTCACCCGGGTACCTACGAGCAGTACTTC. The genes are TRBV7-9 and TRBJ2-7, with D hard to call. In germline, CDR1 is SEHNR, CDR2 FQNEAQ (reference sequence). CDR3 length equals 13 residues. V lost 6 bases to trimming and J lost 2 bases, with 11 bases between them. Looking up the rest from reference TRBV7-9 and TRBJ2-7 gives the full variable domain: DTGVSQNPRHKITKRGQNVTFRCDPISEHNRLYWYRQTLGQGPEFLTYFQNEAQLEKSRLLSDRFSAERPKGSFSTLEIQRTEQGDSAMYLCASSHPGTYEQYFGPGTRLTVT.

The chain has TRBV11-2 and TRBJ1-1; 7 positions match TRBD1. V was pared by 5 bases and J by 1 base, with 7 bases of the junction left unmatched. Germline V gene data show CDR1 as SGHAT and CDR2 as FQNNGV. The CDR3 runs 15 residues. The DNA of the CDR3 is TGTGCCAGCAGCAACCGACAGGGAAGGAACACTGAAGCTTTCTTT. It specifies CASSNRQGRNTEAFF.